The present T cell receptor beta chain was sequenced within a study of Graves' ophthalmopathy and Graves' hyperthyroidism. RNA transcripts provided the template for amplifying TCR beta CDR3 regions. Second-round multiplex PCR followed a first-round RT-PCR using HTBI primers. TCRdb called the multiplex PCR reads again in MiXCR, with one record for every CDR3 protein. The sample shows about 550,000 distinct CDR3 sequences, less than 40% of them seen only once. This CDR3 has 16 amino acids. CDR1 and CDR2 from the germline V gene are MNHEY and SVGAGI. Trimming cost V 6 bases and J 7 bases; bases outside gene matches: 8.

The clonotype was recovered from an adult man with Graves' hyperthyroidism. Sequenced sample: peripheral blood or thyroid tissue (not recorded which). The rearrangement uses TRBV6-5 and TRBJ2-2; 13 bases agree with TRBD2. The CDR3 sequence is CASRPTSGGAHGELFF. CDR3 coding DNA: TGTGCCAGCAGGCCCACTAGCGGGGGGGCCCACGGGGAGCTGTTTTTT.